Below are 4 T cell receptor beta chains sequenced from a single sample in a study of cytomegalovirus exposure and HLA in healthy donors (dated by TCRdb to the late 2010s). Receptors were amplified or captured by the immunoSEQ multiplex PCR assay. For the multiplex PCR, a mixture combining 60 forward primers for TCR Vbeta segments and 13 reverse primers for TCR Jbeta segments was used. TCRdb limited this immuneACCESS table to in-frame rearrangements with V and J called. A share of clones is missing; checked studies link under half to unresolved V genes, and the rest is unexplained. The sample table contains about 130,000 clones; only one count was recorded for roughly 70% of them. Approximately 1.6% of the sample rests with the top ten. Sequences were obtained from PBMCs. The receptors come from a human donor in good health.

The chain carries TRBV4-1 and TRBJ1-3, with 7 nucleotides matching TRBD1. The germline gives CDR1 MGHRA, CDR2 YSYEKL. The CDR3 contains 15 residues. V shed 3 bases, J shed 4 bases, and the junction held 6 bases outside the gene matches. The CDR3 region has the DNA TGCGCCAGCAGCCAGCCTACAGGGGAGGGAAACACCATATATTTT. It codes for CASSQPTGEGNTIYF.

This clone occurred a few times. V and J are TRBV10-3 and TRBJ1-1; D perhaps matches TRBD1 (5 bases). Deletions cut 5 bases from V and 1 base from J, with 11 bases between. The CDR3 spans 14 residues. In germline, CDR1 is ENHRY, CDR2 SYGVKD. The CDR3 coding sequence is TGTGCCATCAGTCCCTCTAGGGGGAACACTGAAGCTTTCTTT. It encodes CAISPSRGNTEAFF.

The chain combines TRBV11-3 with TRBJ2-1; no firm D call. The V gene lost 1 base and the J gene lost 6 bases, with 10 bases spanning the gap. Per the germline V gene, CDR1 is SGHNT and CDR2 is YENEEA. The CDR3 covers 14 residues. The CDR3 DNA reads TGTGCCAGCAGCTTAGTGGGCAAGCCCAATGAGCAGTTCTTC. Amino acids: CASSLVGKPNEQFF.

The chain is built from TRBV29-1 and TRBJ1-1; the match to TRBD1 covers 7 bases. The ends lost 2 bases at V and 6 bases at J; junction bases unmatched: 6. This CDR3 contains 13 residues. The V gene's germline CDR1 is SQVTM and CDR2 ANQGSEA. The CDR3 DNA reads TGCAGCGTTGAAAAAGGGGGCACCGCTGAAGCTTTCTTT. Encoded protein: CSVEKGGTAEAFF.